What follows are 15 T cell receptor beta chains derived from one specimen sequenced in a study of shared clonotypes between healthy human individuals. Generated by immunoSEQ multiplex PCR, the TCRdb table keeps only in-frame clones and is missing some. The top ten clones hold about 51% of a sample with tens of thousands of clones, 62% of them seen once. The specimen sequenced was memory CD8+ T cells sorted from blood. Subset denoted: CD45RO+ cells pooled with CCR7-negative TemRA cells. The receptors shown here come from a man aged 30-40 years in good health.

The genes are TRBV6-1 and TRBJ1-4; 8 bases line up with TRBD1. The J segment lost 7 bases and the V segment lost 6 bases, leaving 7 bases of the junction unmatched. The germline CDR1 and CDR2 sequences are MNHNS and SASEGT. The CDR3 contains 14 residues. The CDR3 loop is CASSAGGAFEKLFF. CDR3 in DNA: TGTGCCAGCAGCGCAGGGGGCGCTTTTGAAAAACTGTTTTTT.

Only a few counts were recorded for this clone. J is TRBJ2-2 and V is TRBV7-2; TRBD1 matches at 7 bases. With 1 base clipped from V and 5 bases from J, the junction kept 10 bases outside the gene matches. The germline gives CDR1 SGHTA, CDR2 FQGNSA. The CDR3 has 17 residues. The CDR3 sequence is CASSLVARQGITGELFF. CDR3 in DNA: TGTGCCAGCAGCTTAGTTGCGAGACAGGGAATAACCGGGGAGCTGTTTTTT.

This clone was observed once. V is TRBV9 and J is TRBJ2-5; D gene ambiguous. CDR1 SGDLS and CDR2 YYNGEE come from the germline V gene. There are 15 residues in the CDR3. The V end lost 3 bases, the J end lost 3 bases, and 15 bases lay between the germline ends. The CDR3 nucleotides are TGTGCCAGCAGCGCCCCGGAGCTTTCAGAAGAGACCCAGTACTTC. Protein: CASSAPELSEETQYF.

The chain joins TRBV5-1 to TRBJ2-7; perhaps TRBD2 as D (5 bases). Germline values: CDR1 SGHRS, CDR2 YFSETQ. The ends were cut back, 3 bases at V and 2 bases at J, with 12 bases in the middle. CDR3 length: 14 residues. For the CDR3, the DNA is TGCGCCAGCAGCTCGGGGAACAGACCCTACGAGCAGTACTTC. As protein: CASSSGNRPYEQYF.

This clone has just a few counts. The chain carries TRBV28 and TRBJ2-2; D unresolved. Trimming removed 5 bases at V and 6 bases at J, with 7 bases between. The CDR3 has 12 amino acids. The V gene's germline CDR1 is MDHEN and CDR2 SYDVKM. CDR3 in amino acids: CASSPDPGELFF. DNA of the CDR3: TGTGCCAGCAGTCCCGACCCCGGGGAGCTGTTTTTT.

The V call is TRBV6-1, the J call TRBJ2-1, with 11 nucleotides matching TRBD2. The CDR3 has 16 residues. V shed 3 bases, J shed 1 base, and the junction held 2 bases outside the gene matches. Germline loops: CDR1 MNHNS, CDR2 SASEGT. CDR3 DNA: TGTGCCAGCAGTGACCTAGCGGGAGGTTCCTACAATGAGCAGTTCTTC. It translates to CASSDLAGGSYNEQFF.

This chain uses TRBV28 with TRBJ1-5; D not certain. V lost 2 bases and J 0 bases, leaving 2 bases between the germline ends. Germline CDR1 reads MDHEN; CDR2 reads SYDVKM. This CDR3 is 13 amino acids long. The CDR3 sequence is CASSLNSNQPQHF. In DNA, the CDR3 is TGTGCCAGCAGTTTAAATAGCAATCAGCCCCAGCATTTT.

In DNA, the CDR3 is TGCGCCAGCCATTCAAGCGGGAGTAGGTTGTACGAGCAGTACTTC. Its protein is CASHSSGSRLYEQYF. The chain is built from TRBV4-1 and TRBJ2-7; the match to TRBD2 covers 8 bases. From germline, CDR1 is MGHRA and CDR2 YSYEKL. With 8 bases clipped from V and 4 bases from J, the junction kept 13 bases outside the gene matches. The CDR3 is 15 residues long.

CDR3 DNA sequence: TGTGCCAGCAGTTTACTAGCGGGCTCCTACAATGAGCAGTTCTTC. Translation gives CASSLLAGSYNEQFF. The chain carries TRBV28 and TRBJ2-1, with 8 bases lining up with TRBD2. Germline V CDR1 and CDR2: MDHEN, SYDVKM. The CDR3 runs 15 residues. V trimming: 2 bases; J trimming: 0 bases; junction bases outside the gene matches: 0. Complete variable domain (other parts from reference TRBV28 and TRBJ2-1): DVKVTQSSRYLVKRTGEKVFLECVQDMDHENMFWYRQDPGLGLRLIYFSYDVKMKEKGDIPEGYSVSREKKERFSLILESASTNQTSMYLCASSLLAGSYNEQFFGPGTRLTVL.

CDR3 sequence reads: CASSQVWSTQDYGYTF. The DNA for the CDR3 is TGTGCCAGCAGCCAAGTCTGGTCTACACAAGACTATGGCTACACCTTC. V and J are TRBV14 and TRBJ1-2, with D unresolved. Looked up from germline, CDR1 is SGHDN and CDR2 is FVKESK. V shed 1 base and J shed 3 bases, with 15 bases lying between them. The CDR3 covers 16 residues.

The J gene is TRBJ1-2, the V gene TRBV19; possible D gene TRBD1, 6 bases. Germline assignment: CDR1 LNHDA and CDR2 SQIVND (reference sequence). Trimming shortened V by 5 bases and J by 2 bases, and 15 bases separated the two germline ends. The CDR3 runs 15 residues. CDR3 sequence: CASSAIQGENYGYTF. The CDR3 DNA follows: TGTGCCAGTAGTGCCATACAGGGTGAGAACTATGGCTACACCTTC. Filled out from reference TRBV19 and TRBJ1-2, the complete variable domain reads DGGITQSPKYLFRKEGQNVTLSCEQNLNHDAMYWYRQDPGQGLRLIYYSQIVNDFQKGDIAEGYSVSREKKESFPLTVTSAQKNPTAFYLCASSAIQGENYGYTFGSGTRLTVV.

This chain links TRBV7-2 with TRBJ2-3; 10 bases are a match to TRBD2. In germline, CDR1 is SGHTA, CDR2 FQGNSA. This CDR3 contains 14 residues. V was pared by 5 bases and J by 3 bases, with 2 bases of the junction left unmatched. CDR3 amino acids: CASSASGRTDTQYF. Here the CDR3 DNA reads TGTGCCAGCAGCGCTAGCGGGAGAACAGATACGCAGTATTTT.

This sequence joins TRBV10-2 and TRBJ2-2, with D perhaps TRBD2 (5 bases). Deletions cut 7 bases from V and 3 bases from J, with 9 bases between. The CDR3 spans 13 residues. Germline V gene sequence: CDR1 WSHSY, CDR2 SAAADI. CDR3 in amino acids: CASNVGDTGELFF. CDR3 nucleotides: TGCGCCAGCAACGTCGGGGACACCGGGGAGCTGTTTTTT.

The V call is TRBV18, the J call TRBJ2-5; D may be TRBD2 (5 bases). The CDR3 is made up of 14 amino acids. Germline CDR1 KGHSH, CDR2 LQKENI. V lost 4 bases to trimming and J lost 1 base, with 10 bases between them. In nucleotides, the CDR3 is TGTGCCAGCTCACGTGTCGGGATCCAAGAGACCCAGTACTTC. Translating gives CASSRVGIQETQYF.

The CDR3 region is CASSLDRQVGTQYF. The CDR3 DNA follows: TGTGCCAGCAGCTTAGACAGGCAGGTGGGGACCCAGTACTTC. The chain uses TRBV11-2 and TRBJ2-5; no firm D call. There are 14 residues in the CDR3. Trimming shortened V by 0 bases and J by 7 bases, and 12 bases separated the two germline ends. Germline lookup yields CDR1 SGHAT and CDR2 FQNNGV.